What follows are 26 T cell receptor beta chains derived from one specimen sequenced in a study of T-cell reconstitution after alpha-beta-depleted transplantation in children. Unique molecular identifiers were incorporated into the prepared TCRbeta library. TCRdb redid the calling of the PCR reads with MiXCR, one entry per CDR3 protein. The sample yields 440,000 or so distinct CDR3 sequences, approximately 41% seen once. The starting material was PBMCs, obtained before TCRalphabeta/CD19-depleted stem cell transplant. The origin of the receptors is a girl aged 2 to 9 with aplastic anemia, due to receive a stem cell transplant.

Remarks on this clonotype: Being one base from a much bigger clone, this may be a read error. CDR3 loop: CASSQRWDRGTDMQYF. CDR3 DNA: TGCGCCAGCAGCCAAAGGTGGGACAGGGGCACAGATATGCAGTATTTT. The genes are TRBV4-3 and TRBJ2-3, with 10 bases that match TRBD1. Germline V CDR1 and CDR2: LGHNA, YSLEER. This CDR3 spans 16 amino acids.

Sample share makes this clonotype medium-sized. The rearrangement uses TRBV5-1 and TRBJ2-2; 7 nucleotides match TRBD2. Germline V gene data show CDR1 as SGHRS and CDR2 as YFSETQ. This CDR3 region has 17 residues. V shed 2 bases, J shed 0 bases, and the junction held 7 bases outside the gene matches. The CDR3 nucleotides are TGCGCCAGCAGCTTTGGATCTAGCGGAGCGAACACCGGGGAGCTGTTTTTT. Its translation: CASSFGSSGANTGELFF.

The chain combines TRBV4-1 with TRBJ2-3, with 8 bases that match TRBD2. The CDR3 runs to 16 residues. V lost 1 base and J lost 2; bases outside the gene matches: 5. The germline gives CDR1 MGHRA, CDR2 YSYEKL. CDR3 nucleotides: TGCGCCAGCAGCCAAGGTACTAGCGGCTTCACAGATACGCAGTATTTT. It is translated as CASSQGTSGFTDTQYF.

This clonotype was detected only once. The rearrangement uses TRBV10-3 and TRBJ1-2; D might be TRBD1 (5 bases). This CDR3 spans 13 amino acids. The V gene's germline CDR1 is ENHRY and CDR2 SYGVKD. The V and J ends lost 7 bases and 8 bases respectively, with 17 bases between them. CDR3 sequence reads: CAITSKGLGGYTF. CDR3 sequence (DNA): TGTGCCATCACGTCCAAGGGGTTGGGAGGCTACACCTTC.

The chain has TRBV5-1 and TRBJ1-1; D call uncertain. The CDR3 is made up of 14 amino acids. Germline CDR1 reads SGHRS; CDR2 reads YFSETQ. V shed 0 bases and J shed 0 bases, with 6 bases lying between them. CDR3 bases: TGCGCCAGCAGCTTGGGGGCCGTGAACACTGAAGCTTTCTTT. Its protein is CASSLGAVNTEAFF.

The CDR3 sequence is CASSQEPHEQYF. The CDR3, as DNA: TGTGCCAGCAGCCAAGAACCCCACGAGCAGTACTTC. The V gene is TRBV4-2, the J gene TRBJ2-7, with D unclear. CDR1 is LGHNA and CDR2 is YNFKEQ in the germline V gene. Trimming took off 0 bases at V and 5 bases at J, with 5 bases between the two ends. The CDR3 extends over 12 amino acids.

V and J are TRBV6-5 and TRBJ2-1; a possible D gene is TRBD2 (6 bases). The ends were cut back, 2 bases at V and 7 bases at J, with 12 bases in the middle. There are 14 residues in the CDR3. Germline V gene sequence: CDR1 MNHEY, CDR2 SVGAGI. DNA for the CDR3: TGTGCCAGCAGTTACGCGGGTGGAGGGAATGAGCAGTTCTTC. Amino acids: CASSYAGGGNEQFF.

This clonotype has a count of ten or more. The V call is TRBV6-5, the J call TRBJ1-5, with a tentative D call TRBD1 (5 bases). Germline loops: CDR1 MNHEY, CDR2 SVGAGI. Trimming left V 6 bases short and J 0 bases short, with 12 bases between. This CDR3 spans 15 amino acids. The CDR3 protein is CASRPGQGSNQPQHF. The CDR3 nucleotides are TGTGCCAGCAGACCGGGCCAGGGTAGCAATCAGCCCCAGCATTTT.

This rearrangement joins TRBV10-2 to TRBJ2-1; D possibly corresponds to TRBD2 (6 bases). The germline V gene has CDR1 WSHSY and CDR2 SAAADI. CDR3 length equals 13 residues. V was clipped by 6 bases and J by 4 bases, with 10 bases between them. The CDR3 here is CASRAGTYNEQFF. In nucleotides, the CDR3 is TGCGCCAGCAGAGCCGGGACTTACAATGAGCAGTTCTTC.

This clonotype was picked up a small number of times. The gene calls are TRBV7-9 and TRBJ2-7, with 9 positions matching TRBD1. Germline V gene lookup returns CDR1 SEHNR and CDR2 FQNEAQ (reference sequence). V shed 4 bases, J shed 5 bases, and the junction held 12 bases outside the gene matches. This CDR3 comprises 16 residues. In DNA form, the CDR3 reads TGTGCCAGCAGCTCCCCCCCACAGGGGGCGGATAACGAGCAGTACTTC. Translating it yields CASSSPPQGADNEQYF.

The chain recombines TRBV20-1 with TRBJ2-1; TRBD2 might be the D (5 bases). The CDR3 spans 12 residues. Germline V lookup: CDR1 DFQATT, CDR2 SNEGSKA (reference sequence). Between the trimmed V and J ends, which lost 6 bases and 8 bases, there was a span of 14 bases. CDR3 sequence (DNA): TGCAGTGCACGGACTGGATCCGATGAGCAGTTCTTC. Protein: CSARTGSDEQFF.

This clonotype was seen only a few times. The chain carries TRBV15 and TRBJ2-6; D could derive from TRBD1 or TRBD2 (5 bases each). The CDR3 sequence is 16 residues long. CDR1 and CDR2 from the germline V gene are LNHNV and YYDKDF (reference sequence). V lost 5 bases and J lost 1, with 12 bases in between. The CDR3, as DNA: TGTGCCACCAGCGGGGGACGTTCATCTGGGGCCAACGTCCTGACTTTC. It yields the protein CATSGGRSSGANVLTF.

This clonotype was recorded many times. This chain connects TRBV7-2 to TRBJ1-2; 8 bases fit TRBD1. Losses at the gene ends were 5 bases for V and 2 bases for J; bases not matched to a gene: 1. The CDR3 is 13 amino acids. Germline V gene sequence: CDR1 SGHTA, CDR2 FQGNSA. CDR3 DNA sequence: TGTGCCAGCAGCAGGACAGGGAACTATGGCTACACCTTC. This gives the protein CASSRTGNYGYTF.

This clonotype has a single count. This chain connects TRBV15 to TRBJ2-5, with D possibly being TRBD2 (5 bases). Trimming shortened V by 5 bases and J by 5 bases, and 12 bases separated the two germline ends. Germline lookup yields CDR1 LNHNV and CDR2 YYDKDF (reference sequence). The CDR3 sequence is 13 residues long. DNA for the CDR3: TGTGCCACCAGCCCGCTTTCGGGGGAGACCCAGTACTTC. Translating it yields CATSPLSGETQYF.

In its sample, this clonotype was seen a few times. The chain combines TRBV28 with TRBJ2-7; D call uncertain. There are 13 residues in the CDR3. Trimming removed 5 bases from V and 3 bases from J, with 11 bases in between. CDR1 and CDR2 (germline): MDHEN, SYDVKM. The CDR3 sequence: CASSMDGVYEQYF. CDR3 nucleotide sequence: TGTGCCAGCAGTATGGACGGTGTCTACGAGCAGTACTTC.

The chain uses TRBV27 and TRBJ1-2; maybe TRBD1 (6 bases). Germline V lookup: CDR1 MNHEY, CDR2 SMNVEV (reference sequence). V gave up 5 bases and J gave up 5 bases, with 15 bases separating them. The CDR3 loop spans 14 amino acids. The CDR3 region has the DNA TGTGCCAGCAGTACTTCCGGGACAACGTATGGCTACACCTTC. Amino acids: CASSTSGTTYGYTF.

The table lists this clonotype with many counts. This CDR3 is CSVAAGRDYGYTF. Written as DNA, the CDR3 is TGCAGCGTTGCCGCAGGGCGTGACTATGGCTACACCTTC. This sequence joins TRBV29-1 and TRBJ1-2; D perhaps matches TRBD1 (5 bases). Between the trimmed V and J ends, which lost 4 bases and 3 bases, there was a span of 12 bases. The CDR3 is made up of 13 amino acids. The germline gives CDR1 SQVTM, CDR2 ANQGSEA.

The J gene is TRBJ1-1, the V gene TRBV28; tentatively, D is TRBD1 (5 bases). Germline V lookup: CDR1 MDHEN, CDR2 SYDVKM. This CDR3 has 14 amino acids. V was shortened by 1 base and J by 5 bases, with 11 bases between the two germline ends. The CDR3 nucleotides read TGTGCCAGCAGTTTATCCTGGGGGGGGACTGAAGCTTTCTTT. This translates into CASSLSWGGTEAFF.

Comment on this clonotype: This sequence may be a read error, since a much larger clone differs from it by one base. The gene calls are TRBV5-5 and TRBJ1-1; D is unclear. The CDR3 covers 14 residues. The germline V gene has CDR1 SGHKS and CDR2 YYEKEE (reference sequence). Between the trimmed V and J ends, which lost 1 base and 2 bases, there was a span of 9 bases. CDR3 nucleotides: TGTGCCAGCAGCTTGCTAGCTAGAAACACTGAAGCTTTCTTT. Residues: CASSLLARNTEAFF.

The chain has TRBV29-1 and TRBJ2-3; D unresolved. CDR1 and CDR2 (germline): SQVTM, ANQGSEA. Trimming pared 2 bases from V and 1 base from J, leaving 16 bases between. The CDR3 extends over 16 amino acids. The CDR3 spells CSVEIGRPGRTDTQYF. DNA for the CDR3: TGCAGCGTTGAAATTGGCAGGCCAGGTCGCACAGATACGCAGTATTTT.

This sequence joins TRBV15 and TRBJ2-5; TRBD2 matches at 7 bases. The V gene's germline CDR1 is LNHNV and CDR2 YYDKDF (reference sequence). The CDR3 length is 17 residues. With 0 bases clipped from V and 5 bases from J, the junction kept 12 bases outside the gene matches. The CDR3 loop is CATSRDLRLAPYETQYF. DNA of the CDR3: TGTGCCACCAGCAGAGATCTTCGACTAGCCCCCTACGAGACCCAGTACTTC.

The V and J genes are TRBV7-8 and TRBJ2-1, with TRBD1 as a possible D gene (5 bases). CDR1 is SGHVS, CDR2 FQNEAQ, per germline. The CDR3 contains 16 residues. V was trimmed by 5 bases and J by 6 bases, leaving 20 bases between them. Here the CDR3 reads CASSPGTPDRPNEQFF. The CDR3 nucleotides are TGTGCCAGCAGCCCCGGTACCCCTGACAGACCCAATGAGCAGTTCTTC. Full variable domain (rest looked up from reference TRBV7-8 and TRBJ2-1): GAGVSQSPRYKVAKRGQDVALRCDPISGHVSLFWYQQALGQGPEFLTYFQNEAQLDKSGLPSDRFFAERPEGSVSTLKIQRTQQEDSAVYLCASSPGTPDRPNEQFFGPGTRLTVL.

This rearrangement joins TRBV7-6 to TRBJ1-1, with TRBD1 matching 7 bases. The junction had 10 bases not matched to a gene; V was cut back by 5 bases and J by 1 base. The CDR3 has 16 amino acids. CDR1 and CDR2 from the germline V gene are SGHVS and FNYEAQ. The CDR3 DNA sequence: TGTGCCAGCAGCCCTACAGGGGCACTAGGGAACACTGAAGCTTTCTTT. It yields the protein CASSPTGALGNTEAFF.

The chain is built from TRBV6-2 or TRBV6-3 and TRBJ1-1, with D unresolved. The V gene's germline CDR1 is MNHEY and CDR2 SVGEGT. V was clipped by 6 bases and J by 6 bases, with 14 bases between them. This CDR3 contains 13 residues. CDR3 nucleotides: TGTGCCAGCAGCCCGTTGACCCCGGCTGAAGCTTTCTTT. Protein sequence: CASSPLTPAEAFF.

This clonotype appeared a single time. The chain links TRBV3-1 to TRBJ2-7; TRBD2 agrees at 7 bases. Germline CDR1 is LGHDT and CDR2 is YNNKEL (reference sequence). This CDR3 is 15 amino acids long. With V trimmed by 0 bases and J by 3 bases, 5 bases remained unmatched. The CDR3 loop is CASSQDRSGVYEQYF. CDR3 sequence (DNA): TGTGCCAGCAGCCAAGATAGGAGCGGGGTCTACGAGCAGTACTTC.

J is TRBJ2-5 and V is TRBV7-9; D not resolved. V was trimmed by 2 bases and J by 1 base, leaving 11 bases between them. The CDR3 is 15 amino acids. The germline CDR1 and CDR2 sequences are SEHNR and FQNEAQ (reference sequence). CDR3 sequence (DNA): TGTGCCAGCAGCTTAATTCGTCAGGCCCAAGAGACCCAGTACTTC. This sequence encodes CASSLIRQAQETQYF. Supplemented by reference TRBV7-9 and TRBJ2-5, the full variable domain reads DTGVSQNPRHKITKRGQNVTFRCDPISEHNRLYWYRQTLGQGPEFLTYFQNEAQLEKSRLLSDRFSAERPKGSFSTLEIQRTEQGDSAMYLCASSLIRQAQETQYFGPGTRLLVL.